What follows describes a single T cell receptor (beta chain). Its specificity is not known. Data came from immunoSEQ multiplex PCR; TCRdb stores just in-frame clones and leaves some out. There are 2 million to 2.5 million clones in the sample; approximately 96% occur only once, and approximately 0.13% lies in the top ten. The CDR3 length is 17 residues. The germline V gene has CDR1 SGHAT and CDR2 FQNNGV. The V gene end was trimmed by 2 bases and the J gene end by 0 bases; junction bases not matched to a gene: 7. The sample originates from a study of shared clonotypes between healthy human individuals. The study's findings and limits: When compared with the clonotypes that were shared by all four sorted-subset donors, the non-shared clonotypes turned out to have lower generation probabilities. Naive subsets usually exceeded memory subsets in estimated richness.

Sequencing input: naive CD4+ T cells sorted from blood. The subset: CD45RA+ positively selected. V usage is TRBV11-2 and J usage is TRBJ1-3; 7 nucleotides agree with TRBD1. This TCR derives from a young man in good health. The chain's CDR3 is CASSLTGVLLSGNTIYF. The CDR3 nucleotides read TGTGCCAGCAGCTTAACAGGGGTTCTCCTCTCTGGAAACACCATATATTTT.